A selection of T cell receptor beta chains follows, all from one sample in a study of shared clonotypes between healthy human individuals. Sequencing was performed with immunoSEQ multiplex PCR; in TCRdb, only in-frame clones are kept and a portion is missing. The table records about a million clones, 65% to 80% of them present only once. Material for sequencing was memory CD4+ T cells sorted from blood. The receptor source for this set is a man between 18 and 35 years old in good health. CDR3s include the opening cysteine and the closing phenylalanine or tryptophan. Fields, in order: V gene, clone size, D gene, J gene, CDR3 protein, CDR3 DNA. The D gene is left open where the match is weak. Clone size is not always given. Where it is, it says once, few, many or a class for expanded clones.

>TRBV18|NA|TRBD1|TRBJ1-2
CASSPGGTGGYTF
TGTGCCAGCTCACCAGGAGGGACAGGTGGCTACACCTTC
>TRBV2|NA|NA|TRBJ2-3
CASSGGAASTDTQYF
TGTGCCAGCAGTGGCGGGGCTGCTAGCACAGATACGCAGTATTTT
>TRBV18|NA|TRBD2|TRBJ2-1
CASSPIRTSNEQFF
TGTGCCAGCTCACCAATAAGGACTAGCAATGAGCAGTTCTTC
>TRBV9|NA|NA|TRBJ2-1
CASSLQAPSYNEQFF
TGTGCCAGCAGCTTACAGGCCCCCTCCTACAATGAGCAGTTCTTC
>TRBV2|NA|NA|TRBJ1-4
CASSVNAGTNEKLFF
TGTGCCAGCAGTGTGAATGCAGGGACTAATGAAAAACTGTTTTTT
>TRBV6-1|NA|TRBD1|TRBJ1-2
CASIIPGQEIYGYTF
TGTGCCAGCATCATCCCGGGACAGGAGATTTATGGCTACACCTTC
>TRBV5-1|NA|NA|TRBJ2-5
CASSLDVGETQYF
TGCGCCAGCAGCTTGGATGTGGGGGAGACCCAGTACTTC
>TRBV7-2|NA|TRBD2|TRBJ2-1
CASSLEGGGYNEQFF
TGTGCCAGCAGCTTAGAAGGCGGGGGATACAATGAGCAGTTCTTC
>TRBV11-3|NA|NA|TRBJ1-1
CASSLGTYTEAFF
TGTGCCAGCAGCCTGGGAACCTACACTGAAGCTTTCTTT
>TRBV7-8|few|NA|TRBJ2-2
CASSSRNTGELFF
TGTGCCAGCAGCTCTAGAAACACCGGGGAGCTGTTTTTT
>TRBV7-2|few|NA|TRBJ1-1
CASSLAGAGLSAFF
TGTGCCAGCAGCTTAGCGGGCGCAGGGCTAAGCGCTTTCTTT
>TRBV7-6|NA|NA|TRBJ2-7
CASSPRTNPTEQYF
TGTGCCAGCAGCCCCCGGACCAACCCGACCGAGCAGTACTTC
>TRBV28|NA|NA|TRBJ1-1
CASSSPGLKAFF
TGTGCCAGCAGTTCTCCAGGCCTCAAAGCTTTCTTT
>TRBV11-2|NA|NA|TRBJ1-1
CASSFASGSTEAFF
TGTGCCAGCAGCTTTGCATCGGGGTCCACTGAAGCTTTCTTT
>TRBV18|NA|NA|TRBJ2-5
CASSPRQTTVETQYF
TGTGCCAGCTCACCTCGGCAGACCACCGTAGAGACCCAGTACTTC
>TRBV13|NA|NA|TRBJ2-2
CASSSRQYRVGDRNTGELFF
TGTGCCAGCAGCTCCCGCCAATACAGGGTCGGCGACCGAAACACCGGGGAGCTGTTTTTT